A selection of T cell receptor beta chains follows, all from one sample in a study of OX40 agonist ivuxolimab in advanced cancers. The data were produced by immunoSEQ multiplex PCR, yet TCRdb's version contains in-frame clones alone and is incomplete. The data hold 30,000 to 45,000 clones, with approximately 90% observed a single time. Sequences were derived from CD4+ or CD8+ T cells sorted from blood, sampled in a trial of the OX40 agonist ivuxolimab. The receptor source for this set is an adult with an advanced solid tumor such as melanoma, head and neck, liver or kidney cancer. Both conserved end residues are part of each CDR3. A D gene is named only where the DNA matches it firmly.

d_call v_call cdr3_aa
- TRBV19 CASSIDLRTLPFTFPYEQYF
- TRBV2 CASSEVSYEQYF
TRBD1 TRBV10-1 CASSGTGMRGQFF
- TRBV27 CASSLSGVEQYF
TRBD1 TRBV7-2 CASSQTGGWYGYTF
- TRBV2 CASSEGGAVSTDTQYF
TRBD2 TRBV14 CASSQPTSGNQTQYF
TRBD2 TRBV29-1 CSVEDQGGRSTYNEQFF
TRBD1 TRBV28 CASSLTGQIFYEQYF
TRBD1 TRBV7-9 CASSPNPVDRGDDTGELFF
TRBD2 TRBV7-8 CASSAALAGIYEQYF
- TRBV5-1 CASSLEPSRNTEAFF
- TRBV7-3 CASSLTGAGLAADEQFF
- TRBV7-9 CASSLGRIGDEQFF
- TRBV19 CASSIFAAGEQYF
- TRBV7-2 CASSLSGGTEAFF
- TRBV7-2 CASSLAQGMDTEAFF
TRBD2 TRBV7-8 CASSLVLAGISADNEQFF
TRBD1 TRBV27 CASSFQRDRYQPQHF
- TRBV28 CASSIALYNEQFF
- TRBV11-2 CASSLDWTTAEQYF
TRBD2 TRBV9 CASSESGVSYNEQFF
- TRBV4-1 CASSREEARDPRDEQFF
TRBD1 TRBV19 CASSIGQGDYEQYF
- TRBV5-1 CASSLSITGPEQYF
TRBD1 TRBV12-5 CASGFLLEGQGFSGANVLTF
- TRBV18 CASSIGPTDTQYF
- TRBV27 CASSSLPLTEYGYTF